The source of this T cell receptor (beta chain) is a study of blood T cell repertoires in COVID-19. V trimming: 8 bases; J trimming: 10 bases; junction bases outside the gene matches: 11. Per germline, CDR1 LNHDA and CDR2 SQIVND (reference sequence). The CDR3 is 15 amino acids. Assay: immunoSEQ multiplex PCR; the TCRdb copy retains only in-frame clones and omits some. Of about 430,000 clones listed, around nine tenths are singletons. The sequenced material came from PBMCs or T cells enriched from blood (not recorded which). The TCR was taken from a woman in her 30s with acute COVID-19. The chain joins TRBV19 to TRBJ1-6, with 10 bases that match TRBD1. CDR3 in DNA: TGTGCCAGTGCCATAGGGACAGGGGCCGGATCACCCCTCCACTTT. Protein: CASAIGTGAGSPLHF.